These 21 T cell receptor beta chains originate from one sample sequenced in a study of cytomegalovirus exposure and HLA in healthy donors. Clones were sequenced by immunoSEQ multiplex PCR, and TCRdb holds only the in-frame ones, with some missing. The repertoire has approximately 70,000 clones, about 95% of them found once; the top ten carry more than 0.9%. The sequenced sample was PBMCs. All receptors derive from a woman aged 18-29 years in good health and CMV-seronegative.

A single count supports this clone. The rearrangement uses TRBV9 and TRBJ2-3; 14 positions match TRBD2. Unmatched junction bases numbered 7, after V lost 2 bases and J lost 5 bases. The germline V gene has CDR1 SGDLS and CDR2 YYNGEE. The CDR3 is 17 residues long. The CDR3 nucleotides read TGTGCCAGCAGCGTTAAGGCCGGGACTAGCGGGGGAGATACGCAGTATTTT. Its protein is CASSVKAGTSGGDTQYF.

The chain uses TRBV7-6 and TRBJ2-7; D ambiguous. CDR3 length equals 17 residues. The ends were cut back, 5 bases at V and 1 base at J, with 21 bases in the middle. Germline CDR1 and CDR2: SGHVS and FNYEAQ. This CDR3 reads CASSPYPIHSPSYEQYF. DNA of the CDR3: TGTGCCAGCAGCCCGTACCCAATCCACTCACCTTCCTACGAGCAGTACTTC.

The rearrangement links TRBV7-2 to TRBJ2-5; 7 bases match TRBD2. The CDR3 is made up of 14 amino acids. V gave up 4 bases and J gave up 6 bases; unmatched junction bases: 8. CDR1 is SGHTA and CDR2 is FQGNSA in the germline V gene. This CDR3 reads CASSSRGEGKTQYF. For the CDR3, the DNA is TGTGCCAGCAGCTCCCGGGGGGAGGGGAAGACCCAGTACTTC.

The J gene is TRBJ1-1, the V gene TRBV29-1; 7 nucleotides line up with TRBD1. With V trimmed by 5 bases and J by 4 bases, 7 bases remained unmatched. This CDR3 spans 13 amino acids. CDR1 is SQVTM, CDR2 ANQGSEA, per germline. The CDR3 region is CSVRQGRGTEAFF. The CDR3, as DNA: TGCAGCGTTCGACAGGGCCGCGGCACTGAAGCTTTCTTT.

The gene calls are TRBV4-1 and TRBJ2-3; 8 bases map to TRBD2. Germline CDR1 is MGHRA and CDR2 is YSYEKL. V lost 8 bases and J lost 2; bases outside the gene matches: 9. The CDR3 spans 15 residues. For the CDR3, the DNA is TGCGCCAGCCGAGCGGGGGCCAGTCCCACAGATACGCAGTATTTT. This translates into CASRAGASPTDTQYF.

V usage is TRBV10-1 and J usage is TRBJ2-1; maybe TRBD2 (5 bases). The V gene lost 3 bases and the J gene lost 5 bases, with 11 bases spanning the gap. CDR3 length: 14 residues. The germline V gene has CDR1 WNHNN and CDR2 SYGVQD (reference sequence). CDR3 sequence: CASSDGIANNEQFF. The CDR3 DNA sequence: TGCGCCAGCAGTGACGGGATCGCGAACAATGAGCAGTTCTTC.

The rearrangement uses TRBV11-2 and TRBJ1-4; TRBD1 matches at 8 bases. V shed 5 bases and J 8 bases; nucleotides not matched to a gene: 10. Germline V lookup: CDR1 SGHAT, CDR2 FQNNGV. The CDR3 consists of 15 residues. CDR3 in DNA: TGTGCCAGCAGCCAAGGACAGGGACGAGGAGAAAAACTGTTTTTT. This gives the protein CASSQGQGRGEKLFF.

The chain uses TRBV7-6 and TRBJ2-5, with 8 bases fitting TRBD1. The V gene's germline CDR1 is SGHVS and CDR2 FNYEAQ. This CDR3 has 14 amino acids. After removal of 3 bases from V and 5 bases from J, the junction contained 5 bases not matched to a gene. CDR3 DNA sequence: TGTGCCAGCAGCTTCCAGGGGGCGCAGGAGACCCAGTACTTC. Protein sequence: CASSFQGAQETQYF.

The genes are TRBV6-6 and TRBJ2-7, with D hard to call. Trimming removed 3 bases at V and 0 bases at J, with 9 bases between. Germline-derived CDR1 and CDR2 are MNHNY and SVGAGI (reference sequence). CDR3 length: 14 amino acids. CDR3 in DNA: TGTGCCAGCAGTTATAACCGAGACTCCTACGAGCAGTACTTC. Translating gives CASSYNRDSYEQYF.

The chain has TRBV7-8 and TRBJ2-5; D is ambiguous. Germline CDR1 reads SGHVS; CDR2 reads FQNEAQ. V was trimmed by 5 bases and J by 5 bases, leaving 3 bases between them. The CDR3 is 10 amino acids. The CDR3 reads CASSQETQYF. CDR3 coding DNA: TGTGCCAGCAGCCAGGAGACCCAGTACTTC. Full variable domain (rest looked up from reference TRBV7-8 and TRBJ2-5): GAGVSQSPRYKVAKRGQDVALRCDPISGHVSLFWYQQALGQGPEFLTYFQNEAQLDKSGLPSDRFFAERPEGSVSTLKIQRTQQEDSAVYLCASSQETQYFGPGTRLLVL.

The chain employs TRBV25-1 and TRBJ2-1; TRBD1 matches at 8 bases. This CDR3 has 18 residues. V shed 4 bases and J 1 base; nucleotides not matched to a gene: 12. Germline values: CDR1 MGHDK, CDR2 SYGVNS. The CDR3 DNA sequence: TGTGCCAGCAGTGCCATCCCACAGGGGGGTATTTCCTACAATGAGCAGTTCTTC. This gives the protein CASSAIPQGGISYNEQFF.

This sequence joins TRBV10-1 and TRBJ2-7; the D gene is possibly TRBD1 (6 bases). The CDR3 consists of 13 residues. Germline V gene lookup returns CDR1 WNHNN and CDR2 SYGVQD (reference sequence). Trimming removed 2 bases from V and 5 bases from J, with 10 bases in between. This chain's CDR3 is CASSEDRSDEQYF. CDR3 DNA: TGCGCCAGCAGTGAGGACAGGAGCGACGAGCAGTACTTC.

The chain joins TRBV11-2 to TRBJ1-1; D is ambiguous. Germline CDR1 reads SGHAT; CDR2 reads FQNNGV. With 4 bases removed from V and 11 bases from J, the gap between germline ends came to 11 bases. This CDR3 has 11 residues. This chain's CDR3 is CASSWAGEAFF. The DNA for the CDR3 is TGTGCCAGCAGCTGGGCCGGCGAGGCTTTCTTT.

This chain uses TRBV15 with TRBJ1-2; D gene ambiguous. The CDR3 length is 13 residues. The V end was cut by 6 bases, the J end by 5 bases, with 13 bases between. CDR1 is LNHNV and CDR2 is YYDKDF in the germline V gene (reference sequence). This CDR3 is CATSLEVTYGYTF. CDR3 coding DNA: TGTGCCACCAGTCTCGAGGTCACTTATGGCTACACCTTC.

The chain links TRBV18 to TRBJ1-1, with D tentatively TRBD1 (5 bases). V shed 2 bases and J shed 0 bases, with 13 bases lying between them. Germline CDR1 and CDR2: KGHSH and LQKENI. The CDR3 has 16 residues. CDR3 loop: CASSPGLLTVNTEAFF. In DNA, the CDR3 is TGTGCCAGCTCACCAGGGTTGTTGACAGTGAACACTGAAGCTTTCTTT.

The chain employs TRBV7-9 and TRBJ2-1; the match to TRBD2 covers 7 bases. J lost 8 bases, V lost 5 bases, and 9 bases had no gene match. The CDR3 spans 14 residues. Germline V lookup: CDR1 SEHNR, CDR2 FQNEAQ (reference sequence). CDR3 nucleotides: TGTGCCAGCAGCGGGGGACTATATGGGCATGAGCAGTTCTTC. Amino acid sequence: CASSGGLYGHEQFF.

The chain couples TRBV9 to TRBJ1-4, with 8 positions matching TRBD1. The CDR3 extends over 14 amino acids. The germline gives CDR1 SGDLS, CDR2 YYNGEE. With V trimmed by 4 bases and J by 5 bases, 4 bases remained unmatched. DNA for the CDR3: TGTGCCAGCAGCCAGACAGGGGCCAATGAAAAACTGTTTTTT. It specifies CASSQTGANEKLFF.

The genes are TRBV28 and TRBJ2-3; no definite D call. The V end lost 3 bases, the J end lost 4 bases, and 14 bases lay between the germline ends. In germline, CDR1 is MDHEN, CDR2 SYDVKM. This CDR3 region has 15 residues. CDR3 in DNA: TGTGCCAGCAGTTTTCGGCAGGCTGGCGCAGATACGCAGTATTTT. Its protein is CASSFRQAGADTQYF.

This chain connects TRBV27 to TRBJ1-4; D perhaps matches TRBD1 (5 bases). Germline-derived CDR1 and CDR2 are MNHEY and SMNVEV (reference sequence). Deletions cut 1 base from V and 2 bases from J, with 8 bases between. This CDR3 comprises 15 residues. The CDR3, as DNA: TGTGCCAGCAGTTTATGGCAGGGTACTAATGAAAAACTGTTTTTT. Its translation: CASSLWQGTNEKLFF.

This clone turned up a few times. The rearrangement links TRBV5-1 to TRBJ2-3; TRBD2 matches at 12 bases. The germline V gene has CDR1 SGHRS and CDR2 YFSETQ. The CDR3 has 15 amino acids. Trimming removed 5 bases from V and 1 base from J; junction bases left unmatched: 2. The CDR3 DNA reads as TGCGCCAGCAGTCGACTAGCGGGGGGCACAGATACGCAGTATTTT. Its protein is CASSRLAGGTDTQYF.

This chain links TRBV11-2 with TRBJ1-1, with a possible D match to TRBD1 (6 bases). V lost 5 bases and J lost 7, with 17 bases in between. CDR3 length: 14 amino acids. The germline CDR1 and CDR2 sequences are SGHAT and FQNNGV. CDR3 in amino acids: CASSLRTTGGEAFF. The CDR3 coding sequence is TGTGCCAGCAGCCTAAGGACGACAGGAGGTGAAGCTTTCTTT.